This T cell receptor (beta chain) was retrieved from a study of blood T cell repertoires in COVID-19. Study details: T cells, B-cell-depleted T cells, or PBMCs provided the cDNA or gDNA that served as material.

V was pared by 3 bases and J by 1 base, with 13 bases between. Germline V lookup: CDR1 LNHDA, CDR2 SQIVND (reference sequence). CDR3 size: 16 residues. Authors' processing steps: Estimation of nucleated cell counts relied on the amplification of reference gene primers. The method was immunoSEQ multiplex PCR; TCRdb's version includes in-frame clones alone and lacks a portion of them. That table gives V, J and clone size, and the DNA gave D and trimming. The sample lists fewer than 150,000 clones; roughly 85% were seen once. The clonotype was recovered from a human donor in a cohort sampled during active COVID-19. This sequence joins TRBV19 and TRBJ1-5; D is undetermined. Sequenced: peripheral blood. The CDR3 DNA sequence: TGTGCCAGTAGTATGGGTCTAGCCGGGAGCAATCAGCCCCAGCATTTT. This codes for CASSMGLAGSNQPQHF.